This TCR beta chain stems from a study of cytomegalovirus exposure and HLA in healthy donors. Study outcomes and limitations: Reportedly, TCR beta sequences accurately predicted HLA-A and HLA-B alleles in most subjects.

Germline V lookup: CDR1 SGHAT, CDR2 FQNNGV. CDR3 length: 15 amino acids. The V end lost 0 bases, the J end lost 7 bases, and 15 bases lay between the germline ends. This clone was observed a few times. Its antigen remains unidentified. The study ran its PCR with 60 Vbeta and 13 Jbeta primers. Authors' analysis steps: An analysis performed later counted roughly 79 million unique TCR beta chains (roughly 9.9 million of them shared). Sequencing was performed with immunoSEQ multiplex PCR; in TCRdb, only in-frame clones are kept and a portion is missing. V and J calls plus clone size are reproduced from that table; the DNA served to infer D and trimming. The sample records around 150,000 clones, more than 70% being singletons.

The source is a man aged 55-75 years in good health and CMV-seronegative. The V call is TRBV11-2, the J call TRBJ2-5; weak D call: TRBD2 (5 bases). Sequencing input: PBMCs. The CDR3 DNA is TGTGCCAGCAGCTTAGAAGGAGGCCGCATGGGGACCCAGTACTTC. Translating gives CASSLEGGRMGTQYF.